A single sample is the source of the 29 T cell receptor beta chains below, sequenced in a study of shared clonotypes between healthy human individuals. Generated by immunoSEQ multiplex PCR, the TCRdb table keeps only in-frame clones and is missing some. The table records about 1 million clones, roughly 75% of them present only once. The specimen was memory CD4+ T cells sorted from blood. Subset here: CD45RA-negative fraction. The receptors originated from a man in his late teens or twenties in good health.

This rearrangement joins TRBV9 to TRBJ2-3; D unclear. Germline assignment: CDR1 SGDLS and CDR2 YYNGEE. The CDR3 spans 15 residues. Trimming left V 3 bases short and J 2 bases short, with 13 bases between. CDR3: CASSAVYRSTDTQYF. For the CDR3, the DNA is TGTGCCAGCAGCGCGGTTTACCGGTCCACAGATACGCAGTATTTT. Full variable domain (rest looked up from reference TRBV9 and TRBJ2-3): DSGVTQTPKHLITATGQRVTLRCSPRSGDLSVYWYQQSLDQGLQFLIQYYNGEERAKGNILERFSAQQFPDLHSELNLSSLELGDSALYFCASSAVYRSTDTQYFGPGTRLTVL.

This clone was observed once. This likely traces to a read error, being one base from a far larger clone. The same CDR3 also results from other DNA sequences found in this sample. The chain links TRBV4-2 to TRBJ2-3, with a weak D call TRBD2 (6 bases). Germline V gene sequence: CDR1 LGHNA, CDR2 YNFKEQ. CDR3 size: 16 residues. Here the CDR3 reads CASSQVFLASTDTQYF. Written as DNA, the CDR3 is TGTGCCAGCAGCCAAGTCTTCCTAGCGAGCACGGATACGCAGTATTTT.

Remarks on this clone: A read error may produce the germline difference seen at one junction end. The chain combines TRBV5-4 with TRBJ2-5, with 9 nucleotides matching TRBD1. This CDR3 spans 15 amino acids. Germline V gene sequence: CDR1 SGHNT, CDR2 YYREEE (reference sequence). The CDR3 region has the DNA TGTGCCAGCAGTTTGGTGACAGGGGGCCAAGAGACCCAGTACTTC. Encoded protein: CASSLVTGGQETQYF.

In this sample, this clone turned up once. CDR3 sequence (DNA): TGTGCCAGCAGACCACGGGACTACCCCATGAACACTGAAGCTTTCTTT. Encoded protein: CASRPRDYPMNTEAFF. J is TRBJ1-1 and V is TRBV28; TRBD1 is a possible D gene (5 bases). The CDR3 is 16 residues long. Germline CDR1 is MDHEN and CDR2 is SYDVKM. Trimming took off 6 bases at V and 0 bases at J, with 17 bases between the two ends.

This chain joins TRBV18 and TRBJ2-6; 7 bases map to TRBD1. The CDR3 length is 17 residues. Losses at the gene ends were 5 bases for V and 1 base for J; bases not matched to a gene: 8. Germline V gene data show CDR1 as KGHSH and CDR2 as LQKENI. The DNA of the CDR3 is TGTGCCAGCTCAGCCACAGGGGCTGGGTCTGGGGCCAACGTCCTGACTTTC. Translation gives CASSATGAGSGANVLTF.

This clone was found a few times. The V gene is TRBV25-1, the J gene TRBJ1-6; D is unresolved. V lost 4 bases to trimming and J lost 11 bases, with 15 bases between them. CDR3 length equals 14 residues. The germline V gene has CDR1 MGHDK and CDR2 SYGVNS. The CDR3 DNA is TGTGCCAGCAGTGCCGTGGGCGGGATTGCACCCCTCCACTTT. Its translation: CASSAVGGIAPLHF.

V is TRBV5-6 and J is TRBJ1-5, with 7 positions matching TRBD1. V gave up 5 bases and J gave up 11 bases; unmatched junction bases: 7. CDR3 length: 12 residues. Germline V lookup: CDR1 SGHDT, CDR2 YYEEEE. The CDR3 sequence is CASSLAQGSQHF. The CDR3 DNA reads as TGTGCCAGCAGTCTAGCACAGGGGTCCCAGCATTTT.

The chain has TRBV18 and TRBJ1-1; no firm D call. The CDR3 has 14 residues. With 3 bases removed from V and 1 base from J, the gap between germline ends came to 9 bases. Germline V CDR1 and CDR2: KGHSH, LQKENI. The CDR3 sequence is CASSPIGTNTEAFF. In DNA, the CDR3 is TGTGCCAGCTCACCCATCGGAACGAACACTGAAGCTTTCTTT.

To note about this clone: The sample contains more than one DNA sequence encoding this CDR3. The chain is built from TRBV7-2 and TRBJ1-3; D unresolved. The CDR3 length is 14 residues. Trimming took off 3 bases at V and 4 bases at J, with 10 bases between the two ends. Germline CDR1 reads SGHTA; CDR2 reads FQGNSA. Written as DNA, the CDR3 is TGTGCCAGCAGCTTGGGTTCGGGGGGAAACACCATATATTTT. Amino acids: CASSLGSGGNTIYF.

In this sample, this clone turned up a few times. The CDR3 is CASSEHLNTEAFF. The CDR3, as DNA: TGTGCCAGCAGTGAACACCTGAACACTGAAGCTTTCTTT. The chain links TRBV6-4 to TRBJ1-1; D unresolved. CDR1 and CDR2 from the germline V gene are MRHNA and SNTAGT. V shed 3 bases and J shed 0 bases, with 5 bases lying between them. CDR3 size: 13 residues.

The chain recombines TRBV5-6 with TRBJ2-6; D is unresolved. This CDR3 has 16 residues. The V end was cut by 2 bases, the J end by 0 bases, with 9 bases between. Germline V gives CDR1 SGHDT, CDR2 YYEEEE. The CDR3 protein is CASSLGQSSGANVLTF. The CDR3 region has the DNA TGTGCCAGCAGCTTAGGCCAGAGCTCTGGGGCCAACGTCCTGACTTTC. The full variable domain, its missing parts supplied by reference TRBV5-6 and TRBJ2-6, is DAGVTQSPTHLIKTRGQQVTLRCSPKSGHDTVSWYQQALGQGPQFIFQYYEEEERQRGNFPDRFSGHQFPNYSSELNVNALLLGDSALYLCASSLGQSSGANVLTFGAGSRLTVL.

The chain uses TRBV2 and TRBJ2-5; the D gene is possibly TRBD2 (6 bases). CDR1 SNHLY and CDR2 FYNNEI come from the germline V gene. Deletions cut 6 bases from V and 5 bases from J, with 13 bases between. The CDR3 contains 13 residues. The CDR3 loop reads CASSQVGGETQYF. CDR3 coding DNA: TGTGCCAGCAGCCAAGTCGGGGGTGAGACCCAGTACTTC. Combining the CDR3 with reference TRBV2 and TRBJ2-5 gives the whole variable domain EPEVTQTPSHQVTQMGQEVILRCVPISNHLYFYWYRQILGQKVEFLVSFYNNEISEKSEIFDDQFSVERPDGSNFTLKIRSTKLEDSAMYFCASSQVGGETQYFGPGTRLLVL.

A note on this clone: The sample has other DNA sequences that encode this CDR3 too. The CDR3: CASSVGQGNTGELFF. CDR3 nucleotide sequence: TGTGCCAGCAGCGTAGGACAGGGGAACACCGGGGAGCTGTTTTTT. J is TRBJ2-2 and V is TRBV9; 7 bases are a match to TRBD1. CDR1 and CDR2 from the germline V gene are SGDLS and YYNGEE. Trimming removed 0 bases from V and 1 base from J; junction bases left unmatched: 0. The length of the CDR3 is 15 residues.

CDR3 protein: CASSADRGHGYTF. The CDR3 DNA reads as TGTGCCAGCAGCGCCGACAGGGGTCATGGCTACACCTTC. This sequence joins TRBV28 and TRBJ1-2; 8 bases fit TRBD1. This CDR3 comprises 13 residues. Trimming cost V 6 bases and J 6 bases; bases outside gene matches: 6. Germline CDR1 is MDHEN and CDR2 is SYDVKM.

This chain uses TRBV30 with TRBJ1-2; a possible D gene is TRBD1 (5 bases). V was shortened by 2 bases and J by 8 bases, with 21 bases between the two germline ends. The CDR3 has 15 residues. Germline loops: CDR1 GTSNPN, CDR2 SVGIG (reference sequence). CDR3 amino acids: CAWSTRDFGVSGYTF. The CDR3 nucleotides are TGTGCCTGGAGTACAAGGGACTTCGGAGTTTCGGGCTACACCTTC.

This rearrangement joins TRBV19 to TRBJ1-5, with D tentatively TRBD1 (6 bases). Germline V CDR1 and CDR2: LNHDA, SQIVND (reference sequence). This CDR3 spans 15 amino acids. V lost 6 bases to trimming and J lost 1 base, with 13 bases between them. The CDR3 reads CASRTQGMSNQPQHF. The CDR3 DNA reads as TGTGCCAGTAGAACCCAGGGGATGAGCAATCAGCCCCAGCATTTT.

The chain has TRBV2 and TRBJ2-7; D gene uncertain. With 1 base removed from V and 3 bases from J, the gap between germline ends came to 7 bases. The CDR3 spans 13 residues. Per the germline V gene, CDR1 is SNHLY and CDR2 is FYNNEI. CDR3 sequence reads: CASSEGLFYEQYF. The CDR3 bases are TGTGCCAGCAGTGAAGGGTTATTCTACGAGCAGTACTTC.

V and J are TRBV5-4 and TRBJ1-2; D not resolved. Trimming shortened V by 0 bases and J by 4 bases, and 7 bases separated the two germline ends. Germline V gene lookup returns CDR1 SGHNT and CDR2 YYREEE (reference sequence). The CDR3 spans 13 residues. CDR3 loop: CASSLARLYGYTF. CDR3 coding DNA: TGTGCCAGCAGCTTGGCCCGCCTCTATGGCTACACCTTC.

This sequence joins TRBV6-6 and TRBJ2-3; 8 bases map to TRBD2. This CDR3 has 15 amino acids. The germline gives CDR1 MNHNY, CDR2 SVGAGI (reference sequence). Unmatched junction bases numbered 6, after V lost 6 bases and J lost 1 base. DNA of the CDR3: TGTGCCAGCAGCCCCGGGACTAGGGGCACAGATACGCAGTATTTT. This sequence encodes CASSPGTRGTDTQYF.

In DNA, the CDR3 is TGCGCCAGCAGAGCCAACCCGGGGAGCACAGATACGCAGTATTTT. This gives the protein CASRANPGSTDTQYF. The chain recombines TRBV5-1 with TRBJ2-3, with D perhaps matching TRBD2 (5 bases). The CDR3 spans 15 residues. Germline V gene sequence: CDR1 SGHRS, CDR2 YFSETQ. Trimming removed 5 bases at V and 0 bases at J, with 13 bases between.

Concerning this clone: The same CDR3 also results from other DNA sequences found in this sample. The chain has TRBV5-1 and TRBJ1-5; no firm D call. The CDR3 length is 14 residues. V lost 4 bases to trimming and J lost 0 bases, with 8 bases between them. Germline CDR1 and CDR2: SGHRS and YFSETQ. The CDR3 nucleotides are TGCGCCAGCAGCGAGGACGGTAGCAATCAGCCCCAGCATTTT. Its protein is CASSEDGSNQPQHF.

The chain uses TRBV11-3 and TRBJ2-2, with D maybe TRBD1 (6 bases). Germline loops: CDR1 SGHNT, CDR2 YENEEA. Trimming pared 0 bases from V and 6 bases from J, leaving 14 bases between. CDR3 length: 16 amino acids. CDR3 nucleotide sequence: TGTGCCAGCAGCTTAGATCGAGGGGGTTCGGCCGGGGAGCTGTTTTTT. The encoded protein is CASSLDRGGSAGELFF.

The CDR3 DNA sequence: TGTGCCAGCAGCTTAGAACAGGGAGGTAGGGAGCAGTACTTC. Protein sequence: CASSLEQGGREQYF. The chain employs TRBV7-2 and TRBJ2-7; D may match TRBD1 or TRBD2 (6 bases each). This CDR3 region has 14 residues. Germline assignment: CDR1 SGHTA and CDR2 FQGNSA. V was cut by 1 base and J by 7 bases, with 14 bases left in between.

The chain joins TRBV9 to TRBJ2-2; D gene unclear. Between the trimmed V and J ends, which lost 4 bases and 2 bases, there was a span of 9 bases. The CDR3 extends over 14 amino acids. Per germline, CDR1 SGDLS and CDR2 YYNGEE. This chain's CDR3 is CASSPRINTGELFF. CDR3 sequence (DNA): TGTGCCAGCAGCCCCCGGATTAACACCGGGGAGCTGTTTTTT.

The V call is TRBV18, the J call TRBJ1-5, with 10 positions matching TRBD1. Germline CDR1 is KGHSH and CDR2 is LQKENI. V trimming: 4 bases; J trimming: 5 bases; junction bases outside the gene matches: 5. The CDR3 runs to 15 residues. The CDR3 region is CASSLDRGRHQPQHF. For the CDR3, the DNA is TGTGCCAGCTCACTGGACAGGGGGAGGCATCAGCCCCAGCATTTT.

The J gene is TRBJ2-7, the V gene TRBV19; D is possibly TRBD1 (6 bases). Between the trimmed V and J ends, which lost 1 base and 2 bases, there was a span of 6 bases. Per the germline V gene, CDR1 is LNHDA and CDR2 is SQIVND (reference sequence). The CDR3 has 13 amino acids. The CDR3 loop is CASSIGTAYEQYF. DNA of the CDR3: TGTGCCAGTAGTATAGGGACAGCCTACGAGCAGTACTTC.

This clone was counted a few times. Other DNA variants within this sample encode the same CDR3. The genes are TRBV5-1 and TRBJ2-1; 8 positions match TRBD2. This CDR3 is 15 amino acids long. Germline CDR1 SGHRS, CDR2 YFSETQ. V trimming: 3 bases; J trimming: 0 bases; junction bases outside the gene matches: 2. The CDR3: CASSSGTSSYNEQFF. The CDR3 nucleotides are TGCGCCAGCAGCTCCGGGACTAGCTCCTACAATGAGCAGTTCTTC.

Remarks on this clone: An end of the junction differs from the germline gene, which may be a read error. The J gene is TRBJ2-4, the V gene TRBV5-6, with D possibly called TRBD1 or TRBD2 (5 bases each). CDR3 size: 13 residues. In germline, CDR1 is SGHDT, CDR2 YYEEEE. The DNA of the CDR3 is TGTGCCAGCAGCCGAACCGGGACCCTAGAAAGGGACTTC. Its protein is CASSRTGTLERDF.

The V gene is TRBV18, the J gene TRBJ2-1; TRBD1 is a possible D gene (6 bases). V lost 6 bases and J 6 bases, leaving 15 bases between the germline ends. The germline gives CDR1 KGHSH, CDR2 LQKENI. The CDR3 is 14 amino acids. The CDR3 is CASSLSTGSNEQFF. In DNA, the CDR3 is TGTGCCAGCTCCCTCTCGACAGGTAGCAATGAGCAGTTCTTC.